These 25 T cell receptor beta chains originate from one sample sequenced in a study of blood T cell repertoires in COVID-19. Assay: immunoSEQ multiplex PCR; the TCRdb copy retains only in-frame clones and omits some. Altogether about 230,000 clones are present, 70% to 90% being singletons, with the ten largest covering approximately 5.1%. Sequencing was carried out using peripheral blood. These receptors originate from a man over 45 with COVID-19, enrolled during active disease.

The CDR3 DNA reads as TGTGCCAGCAGCCGAAGTGGCCGCGGGGGGGCCTACGAGCAGTACTTC. Translation: CASSRSGRGGAYEQYF. The V gene is TRBV3-1 (or the pseudogene TRBV3-2), the J gene TRBJ2-7; 9 nucleotides match TRBD2. The V segment lost 4 bases and the J segment 2 bases; nucleotides outside the gene matches: 9. Germline CDR1 is LGHDT and CDR2 is YNNKEL (reference sequence). This CDR3 has 16 amino acids.

This clone has just one count. This sequence joins TRBV13 and TRBJ2-6; 10 bases align to TRBD1. V lost 5 bases to trimming and J lost 2 bases; unmatched junction nucleotides: 3. The CDR3 length is 16 residues. Germline lookup yields CDR1 PRHDT and CDR2 FYEKMQ (reference sequence). The CDR3 DNA follows: TGTGCCAGCAGCCCAGACAGGGGGCCTGGGGCCAACGTCCTGACTTTC. It specifies CASSPDRGPGANVLTF.

The V and J genes are TRBV7-2 and TRBJ2-7; D possibly corresponds to TRBD1 (6 bases). Germline CDR1 and CDR2: SGHTA and FQGNSA. The germline V and J ends were trimmed by 5 bases and 0 bases, with 17 bases remaining between them. There are 16 residues in the CDR3. This CDR3 reads CASSPRGSRSSYEQYF. The CDR3 DNA is TGTGCCAGCAGCCCGAGGGGGAGTCGAAGCTCCTACGAGCAGTACTTC.

The chain recombines TRBV2 with TRBJ2-5; 9 bases are a match to TRBD1. V lost 5 bases, J lost 0 bases, and 4 bases stayed unmatched. The CDR3 has 15 residues. CDR1 is SNHLY and CDR2 is FYNNEI in the germline V gene. CDR3 sequence: CASSRTGVDQETQYF. As DNA, the CDR3 is TGTGCCAGCAGTAGGACAGGGGTAGACCAAGAGACCCAGTACTTC.

The genes are TRBV7-8 and TRBJ1-5, with D hard to call. CDR1 is SGHVS, CDR2 FQNEAQ, per germline. Trimming pared 5 bases from V and 3 bases from J, leaving 8 bases between. The CDR3 length is 13 residues. CDR3 residues: CASSPRYNQPQHF. In DNA, the CDR3 is TGTGCCAGCAGCCCCAGATACAATCAGCCCCAGCATTTT.

The chain uses TRBV7-8 and TRBJ2-3, with 9 nucleotides matching TRBD2. This CDR3 region has 20 residues. In germline, CDR1 is SGHVS, CDR2 FQNEAQ. Unmatched junction bases numbered 20, after V lost 4 bases and J lost 3 bases. CDR3 in DNA: TGTGCCAGCAGCTCCAAGGCTATCTTTGCGGGGGGGCTTTGGACAGATACGCAGTATTTT. Its translation: CASSSKAIFAGGLWTDTQYF. Combining the CDR3 with reference TRBV7-8 and TRBJ2-3 gives the whole variable domain GAGVSQSPRYKVAKRGQDVALRCDPISGHVSLFWYQQALGQGPEFLTYFQNEAQLDKSGLPSDRFFAERPEGSVSTLKIQRTQQEDSAVYLCASSSKAIFAGGLWTDTQYFGPGTRLTVL.

This clone came up many times. The V gene is TRBV27, the J gene TRBJ2-7, with D perhaps matching TRBD2 (6 bases). The length of the CDR3 is 17 residues. V was trimmed by 3 bases and J by 2 bases, leaving 20 bases between them. The germline gives CDR1 MNHEY, CDR2 SMNVEV (reference sequence). Written as DNA, the CDR3 is TGTGCCAGCAGTTTGCGGGGTGAGCGGGTGACAACCTACGAGCAGTACTTC. It encodes CASSLRGERVTTYEQYF.

This clone was recorded a few times. Here the CDR3 DNA reads TGTGCCAGCTCACCGGGACAAGGAATTAACTATGGCTACACCTTC. Amino acid sequence: CASSPGQGINYGYTF. This chain joins TRBV18 and TRBJ1-2, with D possibly TRBD1 on 6 matching bases. Trimming took off 3 bases at V and 1 base at J, with 12 bases between the two ends. CDR1 KGHSH and CDR2 LQKENI come from the germline V gene. There are 15 residues in the CDR3.

This clone was seen a few times. This sequence joins TRBV6-4 and TRBJ1-1; 11 positions agree with TRBD1. There are 14 residues in the CDR3. The J segment lost 5 bases and the V segment lost 4 bases, leaving 3 bases of the junction unmatched. CDR1 MRHNA and CDR2 SNTAGT come from the germline V gene. CDR3 residues: CASSAGTGGTEAFF. CDR3 bases: TGTGCCAGCAGTGCCGGGACAGGGGGAACTGAAGCTTTCTTT.

This sequence joins TRBV19 and TRBJ2-3; unclear D gene. Germline assignment: CDR1 LNHDA and CDR2 SQIVND (reference sequence). Trimming shortened V by 3 bases and J by 0 bases, and 10 bases separated the two germline ends. The CDR3 consists of 15 residues. CDR3 protein: CASSIVASSTDTQYF. Written as DNA, the CDR3 is TGTGCCAGTAGTATCGTGGCATCTAGCACAGATACGCAGTATTTT. Using reference TRBV19 and TRBJ2-3 for the parts outside the CDR3, the full variable domain is DGGITQSPKYLFRKEGQNVTLSCEQNLNHDAMYWYRQDPGQGLRLIYYSQIVNDFQKGDIAEGYSVSREKKESFPLTVTSAQKNPTAFYLCASSIVASSTDTQYFGPGTRLTVL.

V and J are TRBV28 and TRBJ2-7; 7 bases are a match to TRBD1. Germline trimming cut 3 bases from V and 7 bases from J; bases unmatched to any gene: 15. This CDR3 comprises 16 residues. The germline V gene has CDR1 MDHEN and CDR2 SYDVKM. CDR3 region: CASSLRGQALILEQYF. The CDR3 DNA reads as TGTGCCAGCAGTTTGCGCGGACAGGCCCTCATACTGGAGCAGTACTTC.

This clone was detected once. V is TRBV19 and J is TRBJ1-2; D unclear. V shed 7 bases and J shed 4 bases, with 10 bases lying between them. This CDR3 is 12 amino acids long. The germline CDR1 and CDR2 sequences are LNHDA and SQIVND (reference sequence). The CDR3 loop is CASTARSYGYTF. Here the CDR3 DNA reads TGTGCCAGTACAGCTAGATCCTATGGCTACACCTTC.

This clone was seen only a few times. The sample contains more than one DNA sequence encoding this CDR3. The chain couples TRBV10-1 to TRBJ2-3; 12 bases match TRBD2. V shed 5 bases and J 1 base; nucleotides not matched to a gene: 1. This CDR3 contains 15 residues. Germline CDR1 reads WNHNN; CDR2 reads SYGVQD (reference sequence). CDR3 loop: CASSRTSGGTDTQYF. CDR3 DNA sequence: TGCGCCAGCAGTAGGACTAGCGGGGGCACAGATACGCAGTATTTT.

V usage is TRBV9 and J usage is TRBJ2-3; TRBD1 aligns across 12 bases. There are 15 residues in the CDR3. Germline lookup yields CDR1 SGDLS and CDR2 YYNGEE. Unmatched junction bases numbered 10, after V lost 3 bases and J lost 11 bases. CDR3 sequence: CASSAGQGAVSKQYF. For the CDR3, the DNA is TGTGCCAGCAGCGCGGGACAGGGGGCTGTGTCTAAGCAGTATTTT.

This clone was recorded only once. The chain's CDR3 is CSVESVGSGGAYEQYF. As DNA, the CDR3 is TGCAGCGTTGAATCGGTTGGTAGCGGGGGGGCTTACGAGCAGTACTTC. The chain is built from TRBV29-1 and TRBJ2-7, with 11 bases aligning to TRBD2. Trimming took 2 bases from V and 4 from J; bases not matched to a gene: 10. Germline V CDR1 and CDR2: SQVTM, ANQGSEA. The CDR3 contains 16 residues.

Only one count was recorded for this clone. The genes are TRBV10-2 and TRBJ2-1; TRBD2 matches at 10 bases. V dropped 0 bases and J dropped 1; count of bases not matched to a gene: 3. CDR3 length equals 17 residues. Germline-derived CDR1 and CDR2 are WSHSY and SAAADI. CDR3: CASSESSGGPSYNEQFF. The CDR3 bases are TGCGCCAGCAGTGAGTCTAGCGGGGGGCCGTCCTACAATGAGCAGTTCTTC.

V is TRBV19 and J is TRBJ1-2; TRBD1 aligns across 8 bases. This CDR3 is built from 15 residues. From germline, CDR1 is LNHDA and CDR2 SQIVND (reference sequence). With V trimmed by 3 bases and J by 2 bases, 5 bases remained unmatched. CDR3 DNA sequence: TGTGCCAGTAGTATTCGGACAGGGAGCAACTATGGCTACACCTTC. Protein: CASSIRTGSNYGYTF.

CDR3 DNA: TGTGCCAGCAGTTTAGGCAGGGAGCAGTACTTC. It yields the protein CASSLGREQYF. This chain joins TRBV28 and TRBJ2-7; no reliable D call. Germline V gene data show CDR1 as MDHEN and CDR2 as SYDVKM. The CDR3 is 11 residues long. V was cut by 2 bases and J by 7 bases, with 6 bases left in between.

This clone has more than one count but fewer than ten. This chain links TRBV28 with TRBJ2-3, with TRBD1 as a possible D gene (5 bases). There are 11 residues in the CDR3. The ends were cut back, 6 bases at V and 6 bases at J, with 7 bases in the middle. The germline V gene encodes CDR1 MDHEN and CDR2 SYDVKM. Here the CDR3 reads CASSPGDTQYF. In DNA form, the CDR3 reads TGTGCCAGCAGCCCAGGGGATACGCAGTATTTT.

The chain combines TRBV9 with TRBJ2-7, with 7 bases matching TRBD1. V trimming: 0 bases; J trimming: 2 bases; junction bases outside the gene matches: 5. This CDR3 comprises 15 residues. Germline V gene lookup returns CDR1 SGDLS and CDR2 YYNGEE. Here the CDR3 DNA reads TGTGCCAGCAGCGTAGGGACAGGCGCCACCTACGAGCAGTACTTC. Amino acids: CASSVGTGATYEQYF.

This clone was picked up one time. The chain recombines TRBV5-1 with TRBJ1-1, with TRBD1 identical over 7 bases. CDR1 and CDR2 (germline): SGHRS, YFSETQ. The CDR3 has 16 amino acids. After removal of 0 bases from V and 1 base from J, the junction contained 6 bases not matched to a gene. CDR3 region: CASSLAESGGNTEAFF. In DNA form, the CDR3 reads TGCGCCAGCAGCTTGGCCGAATCAGGGGGGAACACTGAAGCTTTCTTT.

This chain uses TRBV4-1 with TRBJ2-5, with D possibly being TRBD2 (6 bases). The length of the CDR3 is 14 residues. The germline gives CDR1 MGHRA, CDR2 YSYEKL. V gave up 1 base and J gave up 5 bases, with 11 bases separating them. This CDR3 reads CASSQASGGETQYF. The CDR3 nucleotides are TGCGCCAGCAGCCAAGCCAGTGGGGGGGAGACCCAGTACTTC.

This sequence joins TRBV11-1 and TRBJ1-1; D not certain. The V gene's germline CDR1 is SGHAT and CDR2 FQDESV (reference sequence). Trimming removed 3 bases at V and 8 bases at J, with 7 bases between. The CDR3 runs to 11 residues. The DNA of the CDR3 is TGTGCCAGCAGCTTTGACATAGAAGCTTTCTTT. It translates to CASSFDIEAFF.

The gene calls are TRBV12-1 and TRBJ1-2. TRBV12-1 is designated a pseudogene. This CDR3 contains 18 residues. The CDR3 DNA sequence: TGTGCCAGCCCGCTCCTCGACCGCTCATTCGGCGTCCACGGGGGCTACACCTTC. It specifies CASPLLDRSFGVHGGYTF.

The chain has TRBV19 and TRBJ1-1, with 8 bases matching TRBD1. This CDR3 spans 14 amino acids. The junction had 3 bases not matched to a gene; V was cut back by 6 bases and J by 0 bases. Germline V gene sequence: CDR1 LNHDA, CDR2 SQIVND (reference sequence). The CDR3 region is CASRRQGMNTEAFF. CDR3 nucleotides: TGTGCCAGTAGAAGACAGGGGATGAACACTGAAGCTTTCTTT. The complete variable domain, with remaining parts taken from reference TRBV19 and TRBJ1-1, reads DGGITQSPKYLFRKEGQNVTLSCEQNLNHDAMYWYRQDPGQGLRLIYYSQIVNDFQKGDIAEGYSVSREKKESFPLTVTSAQKNPTAFYLCASRRQGMNTEAFFGQGTRLTVV.